These T cell receptor beta chains were read from a single sample in a study of cytomegalovirus exposure and HLA in healthy donors. Assay: immunoSEQ multiplex PCR; the TCRdb copy retains only in-frame clones and omits some. Among roughly 120,000 clones listed, over 60% were seen once. The sequencing sample was made of PBMCs. The origin of the receptors is a man aged 18 to 29 in good health and CMV-seropositive. The CDR3 runs from the conserved cysteine through the conserved F or W. D genes are given only for firm matches. Rows may omit the clone size; those that give it use once, few, many or a size class.

d_call	v_call	j_call	clone_size	cdr3_aa	cdr3_nt
-	TRBV28	TRBJ1-2	-	CASSLEVDYGYTF	TGTGCCAGCAGTCTGGAGGTAGACTATGGCTACACCTTC
TRBD2	TRBV28	TRBJ2-1	-	CASSPGTRTYNEQFF	TGTGCCAGCAGTCCCGGGACTAGAACTTACAATGAGCAGTTCTTC
-	TRBV18	TRBJ1-1	-	CASSPMTQAGYTEAFF	TGTGCCAGCTCACCCATGACGCAGGCGGGGTACACTGAAGCTTTCTTT
TRBD1	TRBV19	TRBJ1-6	-	CASSDWTGGVLIGSPLHF	TGTGCCAGTAGTGATTGGACAGGGGGCGTCTTAATTGGCTCACCCCTCCACTTT
TRBD1	TRBV5-1	TRBJ2-1	few	CASRYGAGGLNEQFF	TGCGCCAGCAGATATGGGGCAGGGGGCCTCAATGAGCAGTTCTTC
-	TRBV11-2	TRBJ1-5	-	CASSLDSREGQPQHF	TGTGCCAGCAGCTTAGATAGCAGGGAGGGTCAGCCCCAGCATTTT
TRBD1	TRBV9	TRBJ1-6	-	CASNPTRGTNSPLHF	TGTGCCAGCAATCCGACCAGGGGGACTAATTCACCCCTCCACTTT
-	TRBV7-2	TRBJ1-2	-	CASSFYYGYTF	TGTGCCAGCAGCTTCTATTATGGCTACACCTTC
-	TRBV5-1	TRBJ2-3	-	CASTWGLALAEDTQYF	TGCGCCAGCACCTGGGGCCTAGCGCTCGCTGAGGATACGCAGTATTTT
TRBD1	TRBV6-5	TRBJ2-1	-	CASMSTGGNEQFF	TGTGCCAGCATGTCGACAGGGGGGAATGAGCAGTTCTTC
-	TRBV5-4	TRBJ2-7	-	CASSFPTGREQYF	TGTGCCAGCAGCTTCCCCACAGGGCGCGAGCAGTACTTC
TRBD1	TRBV30	TRBJ2-1	-	CAWTRLQGAGNEQFF	TGTGCCTGGACCCGTCTCCAGGGGGCGGGCAATGAGCAGTTCTTC
-	TRBV6-5	TRBJ2-7	-	CASSFKQGPEYF	TGTGCCAGCAGTTTCAAACAGGGACCGGAATACTTC
-	TRBV6-5	TRBJ1-3	-	CASSLEVGNTIYF	TGTGCCAGCAGTTTAGAAGTTGGAAACACCATATATTTT
TRBD1	TRBV16	TRBJ1-1	few	CASSPVGQGPKAFF	TGTGCCAGCAGTCCCGTTGGACAGGGACCTAAAGCTTTCTTT
TRBD1	TRBV4-1	TRBJ1-2	-	CASSQRQGRVGCGYTF	TGCGCCAGCAGCCAACGACAGGGTAGGGTTGGGTGCGGCTACACCTTC
TRBD1	TRBV7-2	TRBJ1-2	-	CASSPGQGHFYGYTF	TGTGCCAGCAGCCCGGGACAGGGCCATTTCTATGGCTACACCTTC
-	TRBV7-2	TRBJ1-6	-	CASSLEEELPLHF	TGTGCCAGCAGCTTAGAAGAAGAGCTGCCCCTCCACTTT
TRBD1	TRBV2	TRBJ1-2	-	CASAGQGYGYTF	TGTGCCAGCGCGGGACAGGGATATGGCTACACCTTC
-	TRBV29-1	TRBJ1-2	-	CSVRTVNYGYTF	TGCAGCGTACGCACAGTTAACTATGGCTACACCTTC
-	TRBV28	TRBJ1-6	-	CASSLRGAQSPLHF	TGTGCCAGCAGTTTACGTGGGGCACAATCACCCCTCCACTTT
-	TRBV6-5	TRBJ1-3	-	CASSYGAGGNTIYF	TGTGCCAGCAGTTACGGGGCGGGGGGAAACACCATATATTTT
-	TRBV7-9	TRBJ2-1	-	CASSLRDNLYNEQFF	TGTGCCAGCAGCCTCCGGGACAATCTTTACAATGAGCAGTTCTTC
TRBD1	TRBV5-6	TRBJ1-1	-	CASSFRDRNTEAFF	TGTGCCAGCAGCTTCCGGGACAGAAACACTGAAGCTTTCTTT
TRBD1	TRBV5-3	TRBJ1-1	few	CARSRNWTGRNTEAFF	TGTGCCAGAAGCCGAAATTGGACAGGGCGCAACACTGAAGCTTTCTTT
-	TRBV19	TRBJ2-7	-	CASSISGSSYEQYF	TGTGCCAGTAGTATATCCGGGAGCAGCTACGAGCAGTACTTC
TRBD2	TRBV4-2	TRBJ2-3	-	CASSQGLAGGHADTQYF	TGTGCCAGCAGCCAAGGGCTAGCGGGGGGGCATGCGGATACGCAGTATTTT
TRBD1	TRBV10-1	TRBJ1-1	few	CASSGTGGKNTEAFF	TGCGCCAGCAGTGGGACAGGGGGCAAGAACACTGAAGCTTTCTTT
-	TRBV5-5	TRBJ2-7	-	CASSTSHEQYF	TGTGCCAGCAGCACATCCCACGAGCAGTACTTC
-	TRBV11-2	TRBJ2-2	-	CASSSPSNPSGAGELFF	TGTGCCAGCAGCTCACCTTCTAACCCCAGCGGCGCCGGGGAGCTGTTTTTT
TRBD2	TRBV7-2	TRBJ2-7	-	CASSLVFSGGYSYEQYF	TGTGCCAGCAGCTTAGTTTTTAGCGGGGGGTACTCCTACGAGCAGTACTTC
TRBD2	TRBV28	TRBJ2-7	-	CASSILGRSPSYEQYF	TGTGCCAGCAGCATCCTCGGGAGGTCCCCCTCCTACGAGCAGTACTTC